A single sample gave rise to the 11 T cell receptor beta chains below, sequenced in a study of metastatic and nonmetastatic thyroid tumors. TCRdb reprocessed the PCR reads via MiXCR. The sample yields 20,000 to 25,000 clones, 10% to 12% seen once. Each patient went into thyroid surgery without having received any treatment. Sequenced sample: blood. Receptors originate from a female donor with papillary thyroid cancer or a benign thyroid nodule (not recorded which). Some clones in this sample may be carry-over from other donors' samples.

Only a few counts were recorded for this clone. This clone may be a read error of a much larger clone one base away. The chain joins TRBV20-1 to TRBJ2-7, with D possibly being TRBD1 (6 bases). The CDR3 loop spans 12 amino acids. Germline assignment: CDR1 DFQATT and CDR2 SNEGSKA (reference sequence). The CDR3 is CGARKGPGAQYF. The CDR3 DNA reads as TGCGGTGCTAGAAAGGGCCCAGGGGCGCAGTACTTC.

This clone is classed as medium-sized. The rearrangement links TRBV6-5 to TRBJ2-7; D may be TRBD1 (5 bases). The V gene's germline CDR1 is MNHEY and CDR2 SVGAGI. The CDR3 spans 14 residues. Trimming removed 2 bases from V and 0 bases from J, with 8 bases in between. The CDR3 region is CASSYGASSYEQYF. The CDR3 region has the DNA TGTGCCAGCAGTTACGGGGCGAGCTCCTACGAGCAGTACTTC.

The J gene is TRBJ2-7, the V gene TRBV20-1; D possibly corresponds to TRBD2 (6 bases). In germline, CDR1 is DFQATT, CDR2 SNEGSKA (reference sequence). V shed 0 bases and J shed 3 bases, with 15 bases lying between them. The CDR3 length is 15 residues. The CDR3 region is CSARDEGTVDYEQYF. CDR3 coding DNA: TGCAGTGCTAGAGATGAGGGGACTGTAGACTACGAGCAGTACTTC.

This clone is categorized as medium-sized. This sequence joins TRBV6-1 and TRBJ1-2, with TRBD1 matching over 10 bases. The V gene's germline CDR1 is MNHNS and CDR2 SASEGT. V was clipped by 5 bases and J by 4 bases; unmatched bases: 7. The CDR3 totals 15 residues. The CDR3 DNA is TGTGCCAGCAGTCTCGGGACAGGGGTAGGCTATGGCTACACCTTC. Its protein product is CASSLGTGVGYGYTF.

This clone was counted many times. V gene TRBV20-1 combines with J gene TRBJ2-3; 8 bases are shared with TRBD2. Germline CDR1 and CDR2: DFQATT and SNEGSKA (reference sequence). J was trimmed by 6 bases and V by 0 bases; bases with no gene match: 11. The CDR3 has 16 amino acids. CDR3 in DNA: TGCAGTGCTAGAGACTTCGGGGGGGCGTCCCTGGATACGCAGTATTTT. This sequence encodes CSARDFGGASLDTQYF.

Regarding this clone: A much larger clone lies a single base off, so this may be a read error. This chain links TRBV19 with TRBJ2-1; D gene unclear. CDR1 is LNHDA, CDR2 SQIVND, per germline (reference sequence). V lost 3 bases and J lost 10, with 13 bases in between. This CDR3 spans 13 amino acids. The CDR3 loop is CASSIGPCKEQFF. Here the CDR3 DNA reads TGTGCCAGTAGTATCGGACCGTGCAAGGAGCAGTTCTTC.

This clone showed up many times. The CDR3 nucleotides read TGTGCCAGCACCGCGGGACTGAAGGACAATGAGCAGTTCTTC. Translated, it gives CASTAGLKDNEQFF. The rearrangement joins TRBV2 to TRBJ2-1, with D tentatively TRBD2 (6 bases). From germline, CDR1 is SNHLY and CDR2 FYNNEI. V was pared by 7 bases and J by 5 bases, with 15 bases between. The CDR3 runs 14 residues.

The sample holds a few counts of this clone. The rearrangement links TRBV4-1 to TRBJ2-3; 11 bases agree with TRBD2. Losses at the gene ends were 0 bases for V and 8 bases for J; bases not matched to a gene: 7. CDR3 length: 16 amino acids. Looked up from germline, CDR1 is MGHRA and CDR2 is YSYEKL. CDR3 loop: CASSQDGSGRAGTQYF. CDR3 coding DNA: TGCGCCAGCAGCCAAGATGGTAGCGGGAGGGCGGGTACGCAGTATTTT.

The chain uses TRBV20-1 and TRBJ2-7; 8 nucleotides match TRBD2. Trimming cost V 4 bases and J 2 bases; bases outside gene matches: 7. This CDR3 spans 14 amino acids. Germline CDR1 is DFQATT and CDR2 is SNEGSKA (reference sequence). CDR3 in DNA: TGCAGTGCTATTCCGACGACTAGCGCCTACGAGCAGTACTTC. Protein sequence: CSAIPTTSAYEQYF.

This clone has ten or more counts. The DNA of the CDR3 is TGTGCCAGCAGCTTAATCCAGGGGGGAGAGACCCAGTACTTC. Amino acids: CASSLIQGGETQYF. This sequence joins TRBV7-9 and TRBJ2-5; D possibly corresponds to TRBD1 (7 bases). Germline lookup yields CDR1 SEHNR and CDR2 FQNEAQ (reference sequence). The CDR3 runs 14 residues. V was trimmed by 2 bases and J by 4 bases, leaving 11 bases between them.

Many counts were recorded for this clone. This rearrangement joins TRBV27 to TRBJ1-5; D is uncertain. The CDR3 contains 14 residues. The germline gives CDR1 MNHEY, CDR2 SMNVEV (reference sequence). Trimming took off 3 bases at V and 3 bases at J, with 9 bases between the two ends. The DNA of the CDR3 is TGTGCCAGCAGTTTCAGGCGGACCAATCAGCCCCAGCATTTT. It yields the protein CASSFRRTNQPQHF.